A selection of T cell receptor beta chains follows, all from one sample in a study of blood T cells in healthy people across ages. Each CDR3 protein gets one entry after TCRdb re-called the 5' RACE reads with MiXCR. The table shows about 1 million distinct CDR3 sequences, with approximately 25% occurring only once. This sample was also put to use in a study of T cells of mothers and their children.

The specimen was blood. The receptors derive from a girl aged 2-10 years in good health. Each CDR3 is given with its conserved first and last residue. D genes are given only for firm matches. Size is omitted from some rows. Given values are once, few, many or a class for expanded clones.

j_gene | d_gene | abundance | v_gene | CDR3aa | CDR3nt
TRBJ2-2 | TRBD1 | once | TRBV12-3/TRBV12-4 | CASSVGTGGTGELFF | TGTGCCAGCAGTGTTGGGACAGGAGGCACCGGGGAGCTGTTTTTT
TRBJ2-3 | TRBD2 | few | TRBV9 | CASSVPPGGAIFEADTQYF | TGTGCCAGCAGCGTCCCCCCCGGGGGGGCAATTTTTGAAGCAGATACGCAGTATTTT
TRBJ2-1 | TRBD2 | - | TRBV20-1 | CSASNTGTSGRSPGNEQFF | TGCAGTGCCAGCAACACCGGGACTAGCGGGAGGTCACCGGGGAATGAGCAGTTCTTC
TRBJ1-4 | - | - | TRBV27 | CASSSLGVREKLFF | TGTGCCAGCAGTTCCCTTGGGGTGAGGGAAAAACTGTTTTTT
TRBJ2-7 | - | - | TRBV20-1 | CSARSPSGYEQYF | TGCAGTGCTAGAAGCCCCAGCGGATACGAGCAGTACTTC
TRBJ2-7 | - | few | TRBV3-1 | CASSQYQRAYEQYF | TGTGCCAGCAGCCAGTATCAGCGGGCCTACGAGCAGTACTTC
TRBJ1-4 | TRBD1 | few | TRBV15 | CATSRDKGTGAEKLFF | TGTGCCACCAGCAGAGATAAGGGGACAGGGGCCGAAAAACTGTTTTTT
TRBJ2-3 | TRBD2 | - | TRBV20-1 | CSAYPGTGGNTQYF | TGCAGTGCTTACCCCGGGACGGGAGGGAATACGCAGTATTTT
TRBJ1-6 | - | - | TRBV20-1 | CSARKQDSYNSPLHF | TGCAGTGCTAGAAAACAAGACTCCTATAATTCACCCCTCCACTTT
TRBJ1-2 | TRBD1 | - | TRBV28 | CASSSAVLRGRGSDGYTF | TGTGCCAGCAGTTCCGCGGTGCTCAGGGGGCGCGGCTCAGATGGCTACACCTTC
TRBJ2-1 | - | - | TRBV12-3/TRBV12-4 | CASSRISNEQFF | TGTGCCAGCAGCCGGATCAGCAATGAGCAGTTCTTC
TRBJ1-1 | - | - | TRBV10-3 | CATQGHREAFF | TGTGCCACCCAGGGCCATCGAGAAGCTTTCTTT
TRBJ2-1 | - | - | TRBV10-3 | CAISEVGLKYNEQFF | TGTGCCATCAGTGAGGTGGGACTGAAGTACAATGAGCAGTTCTTC
TRBJ2-3 | TRBD2 | - | TRBV3-1 | CASSQYQREQYTQYF | TGTGCCAGCAGCCAATATCAGCGGGAGCAGTATACGCAGTATTTT
TRBJ2-1 | - | - | TRBV7-9 | CASSLPQQGYEQFF | TGTGCCAGCAGCTTACCTCAACAGGGCTATGAGCAGTTCTTC
TRBJ2-5 | - | - | TRBV5-1 | CASSRDQGQTQYF | TGCGCCAGCAGTCGAGACCAGGGCCAGACCCAGTACTTC
TRBJ1-4 | - | - | TRBV4-1 | CASSQKPRDKGEKLFF | TGCGCCAGCAGCCAAAAGCCCCGGGACAAAGGGGAAAAACTGTTTTTT
TRBJ1-1 | TRBD1 | - | TRBV7-9 | CASSHGTGRDTEAFF | TGTGCCAGCAGCCATGGGACAGGGCGGGACACTGAAGCTTTCTTT
TRBJ2-1 | - | - | TRBV28 | CASGKRDNEQFF | TGTGCCAGCGGGAAACGGGACAATGAGCAGTTCTTC
TRBJ1-2 | TRBD1 | few | TRBV29-1 | CSVGPGQGAGYTF | TGCAGCGTTGGACCGGGACAGGGGGCTGGCTACACCTTC
TRBJ2-7 | - | few | TRBV29-1 | CSVVLMGASYEQYF | TGCAGCGTTGTCCTCATGGGGGCCTCCTACGAGCAGTACTTC
TRBJ2-5 | TRBD1 | - | TRBV13 | CASSRPGQGGETQYF | TGTGCCAGCAGCCGACCGGGACAGGGTGGGGAGACCCAGTACTTC
TRBJ1-1 | - | many | TRBV19 | CASSSGRSNTEAFF | TGTGCCAGTAGTTCGGGACGGTCGAACACTGAAGCTTTCTTT
TRBJ2-2 | - | few | TRBV29-1 | CSVEGLGGAQTAGELFF | TGCAGCGTTGAAGGTTTAGGCGGAGCCCAGACAGCCGGGGAGCTGTTTTTT
TRBJ1-2 | - | few | TRBV20-1 | CSAPLGYGYIF | TGCAGTGCCCCCTTAGGCTATGGCTACATCTTC
TRBJ1-4 | TRBD1 | - | TRBV20-1 | CSAPDRGDEKLFF | TGCAGTGCTCCCGACAGGGGGGATGAAAAACTGTTTTTT
TRBJ2-7 | TRBD2 | - | TRBV2 | CASCGGPGLAVYEQYF | TGTGCCAGCTGCGGGGGACCGGGACTAGCGGTCTACGAGCAGTACTTC
TRBJ2-1 | - | - | TRBV27 | CASSHGLYNEQFF | TGTGCCAGCAGTCATGGCCTTTACAATGAGCAGTTCTTC
TRBJ1-6 | - | once | TRBV20-1 | CSAESNYRVPDSPLHF | TGCAGTGCTGAAAGCAACTACAGGGTTCCTGATTCACCCCTCCACTTT
TRBJ2-2 | - | - | TRBV11-2 | CASSFPWITGELFF | TGTGCCAGCAGCTTCCCCTGGATCACCGGGGAGCTGTTTTTT
TRBJ2-7 | TRBD2 | - | TRBV6-5 | CASSYRGGPYEQYF | TGTGCCAGCAGTTACCGGGGGGGCCCCTACGAGCAGTACTTC
TRBJ2-3 | - | - | TRBV12-3/TRBV12-4 | CASSLATLGQYF | TGTGCCAGCAGTCTCGCAACTTTGGGGCAGTATTTT
TRBJ2-6 | TRBD2 | few | TRBV12-3/TRBV12-4 | CASNHLGGGNLSGANVLTF | TGTGCCAGCAACCACCTTGGGGGAGGGAATCTCTCTGGGGCCAACGTCCTGACTTTC
TRBJ2-1 | TRBD2 | - | TRBV12-3/TRBV12-4 | CASSTGTRWHEQFF | TGTGCCAGCAGTACTGGGACTAGGTGGCATGAGCAGTTCTTC
TRBJ1-2 | - | - | TRBV12-3/TRBV12-4 | CASSLTRQNYGYTF | TGTGCCAGCAGTCTAACTCGACAGAACTATGGCTACACCTTC
TRBJ2-7 | TRBD1 | few | TRBV5-1 | CASSDSGQGFGQYF | TGCGCCAGCAGCGATTCGGGACAGGGTTTCGGGCAGTACTTC
TRBJ2-3 | - | few | TRBV2 | CASSEVGLSTTDTQYF | TGTGCCAGCAGTGAAGTGGGCCTATCTACCACAGATACGCAGTATTTT
TRBJ1-1 | - | few | TRBV7-3 | CASSLRAPVENTEAFF | TGTGCCAGCAGCTTGAGGGCGCCGGTAGAGAACACTGAAGCTTTCTTT
TRBJ2-1 | TRBD2 | - | TRBV13 | CASSTIGSGSREQFF | TGTGCCAGCAGCACCATAGGTAGCGGGAGCCGTGAGCAGTTCTTC
TRBJ1-1 | - | - | TRBV3-1 | CASSQERGRGVTEAFF | TGTGCCAGCAGCCAAGAAAGGGGACGAGGAGTTACTGAAGCTTTCTTT
TRBJ1-4 | - | - | TRBV25-1 | CASSESSGSFNEKLFF | TGTGCCAGCAGTGAATCTTCTGGCTCCTTCAATGAAAAACTGTTTTTT
TRBJ2-7 | - | - | TRBV6-1 | CASIEGGSYEQYF | TGTGCCAGCATAGAAGGGGGCTCCTACGAGCAGTACTTC
TRBJ2-5 | TRBD1 | - | TRBV6-1 | CASSAGDRAAGTETQYF | TGTGCCAGCAGTGCCGGGGACAGGGCGGCGGGTACGGAGACCCAGTACTTC
TRBJ2-5 | - | few | TRBV24-1 | CATSDFGLSRFF | TGTGCCACCAGTGATTTCGGGCTATCACGGTTCTTC
TRBJ2-1 | - | few | TRBV12-3/TRBV12-4 | CASKLRAAEQFF | TGTGCCAGCAAACTCAGGGCGGCCGAGCAGTTCTTC
TRBJ2-1 | - | once | TRBV6-2/TRBV6-3 | CVSSYSHAGTDFANEQFF | TGTGTCAGCAGTTACTCCCACGCCGGGACGGATTTCGCCAATGAGCAGTTCTTC
TRBJ2-7 | - | few | TRBV7-2 | CASSASPSGGVRASF | TGTGCCAGCAGCGCAAGTCCCTCGGGCGGGGTGCGGGCGAGCTTC
TRBJ1-6 | - | few | TRBV7-2 | CASSLNVAGPLHF | TGTGCCAGCAGCTTAAATGTGGCGGGACCCCTCCACTTT
TRBJ1-2 | - | - | TRBV9 | CASSAQGGGYTF | TGTGCCAGCAGCGCCCAGGGAGGGGGCTACACCTTC
TRBJ1-3 | - | - | TRBV11-2 | CASSLDRDSGYSGNTIYF | TGTGCCAGCAGCTTAGATCGTGACAGCGGATACTCTGGAAACACCATATATTTT
TRBJ2-4 | TRBD1 | - | TRBV5-6 | CASSSQGETIIQYF | TGTGCCAGCAGCTCACAGGGGGAAACTATCATTCAGTACTTC
TRBJ2-5 | TRBD2 | - | TRBV6-6 | CATRASGRDETQYF | TGTGCCACTAGGGCTAGCGGGAGGGACGAGACCCAGTACTTC
TRBJ2-5 | TRBD2 | - | TRBV28 | CASSEWVASGIDTQYF | TGTGCCAGCAGTGAGTGGGTGGCTAGCGGAATAGATACCCAGTACTTC
TRBJ1-2 | - | - | TRBV11-2 | CASSLSLGEGKDYGYTF | TGTGCCAGCAGCTTAAGTTTAGGTGAGGGGAAGGACTATGGCTACACCTTC